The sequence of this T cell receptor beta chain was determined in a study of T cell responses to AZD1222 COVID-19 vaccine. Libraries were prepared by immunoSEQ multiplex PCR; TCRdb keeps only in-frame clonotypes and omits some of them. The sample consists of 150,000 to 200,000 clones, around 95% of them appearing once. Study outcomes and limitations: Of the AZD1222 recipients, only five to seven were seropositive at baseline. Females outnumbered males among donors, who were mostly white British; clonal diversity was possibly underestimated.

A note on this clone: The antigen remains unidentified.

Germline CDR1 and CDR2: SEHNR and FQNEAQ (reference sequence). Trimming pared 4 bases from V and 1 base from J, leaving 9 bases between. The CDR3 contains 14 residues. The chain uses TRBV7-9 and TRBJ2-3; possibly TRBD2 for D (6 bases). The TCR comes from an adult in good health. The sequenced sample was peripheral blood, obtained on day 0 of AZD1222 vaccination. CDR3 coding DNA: TGTGCCAGCAGCTATTGGGGGGGCACAGATACGCAGTATTTT. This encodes CASSYWGGTDTQYF.